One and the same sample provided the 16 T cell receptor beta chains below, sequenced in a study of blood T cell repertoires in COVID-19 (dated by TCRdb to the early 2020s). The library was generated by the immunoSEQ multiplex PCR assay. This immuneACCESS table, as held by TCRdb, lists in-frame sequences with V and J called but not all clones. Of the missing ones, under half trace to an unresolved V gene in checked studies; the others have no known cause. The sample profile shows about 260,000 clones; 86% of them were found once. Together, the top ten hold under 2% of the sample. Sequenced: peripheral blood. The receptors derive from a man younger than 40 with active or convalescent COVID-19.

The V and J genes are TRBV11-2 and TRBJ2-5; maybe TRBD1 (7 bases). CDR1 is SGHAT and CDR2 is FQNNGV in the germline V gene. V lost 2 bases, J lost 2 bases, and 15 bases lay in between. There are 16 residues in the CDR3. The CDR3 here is CASSLTGDSQQETQYF. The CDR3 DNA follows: TGTGCCAGCAGCTTAACGGGGGACAGTCAACAAGAGACCCAGTACTTC.

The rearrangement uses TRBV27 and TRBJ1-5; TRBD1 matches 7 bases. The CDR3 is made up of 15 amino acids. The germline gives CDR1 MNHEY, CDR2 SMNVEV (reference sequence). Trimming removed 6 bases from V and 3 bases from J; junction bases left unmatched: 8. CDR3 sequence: CASSPRGQFNQPQHF. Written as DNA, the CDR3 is TGTGCCAGCAGCCCCAGGGGACAGTTCAATCAGCCCCAGCATTTT.

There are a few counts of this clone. The CDR3 DNA reads TGTGCCTGGAGTGCCCTCGGGACTGCGAATGAGCAGTTCTTC. Protein product: CAWSALGTANEQFF. The chain carries TRBV30 and TRBJ2-1; TRBD2 is a possible D gene (6 bases). Per germline, CDR1 GTSNPN and CDR2 SVGIG (reference sequence). Trimming cost V 1 base and J 7 bases, with 14 bases left between them. The CDR3 covers 14 residues.

The CDR3 here is CASSILLGADYGYTF. CDR3 sequence (DNA): TGCGCCAGTAGTATATTGCTGGGTGCGGACTATGGCTACACCTTC. The chain uses TRBV4-3 and TRBJ1-2, with D hard to call. The V end lost 9 bases, the J end lost 3 bases, and 20 bases lay between the germline ends. Germline values: CDR1 LGHNA, CDR2 YSLEER. The CDR3 consists of 15 residues.

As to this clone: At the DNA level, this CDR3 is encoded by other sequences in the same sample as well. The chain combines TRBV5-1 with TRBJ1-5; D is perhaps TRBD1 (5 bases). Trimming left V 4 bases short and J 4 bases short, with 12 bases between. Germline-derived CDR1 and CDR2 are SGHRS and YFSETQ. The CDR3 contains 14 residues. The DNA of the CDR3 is TGCGCCAGCAGCCCTGGGGGAGGTAATCAGCCCCAGCATTTT. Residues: CASSPGGGNQPQHF.

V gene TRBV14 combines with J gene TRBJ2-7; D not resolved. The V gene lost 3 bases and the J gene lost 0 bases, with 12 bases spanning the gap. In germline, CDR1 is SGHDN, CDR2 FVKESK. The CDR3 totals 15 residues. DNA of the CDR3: TGTGCCAGCAGCCACTCAGGTCCAAGCTCCTACGAGCAGTACTTC. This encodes CASSHSGPSSYEQYF. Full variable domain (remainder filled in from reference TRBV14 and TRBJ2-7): EAGVTQFPSHSVIEKGQTVTLRCDPISGHDNLYWYRRVMGKEIKFLLHFVKESKQDESGMPNNRFLAERTGGTYSTLKVQPAELEDSGVYFCASSHSGPSSYEQYFGPGTRLTVT.

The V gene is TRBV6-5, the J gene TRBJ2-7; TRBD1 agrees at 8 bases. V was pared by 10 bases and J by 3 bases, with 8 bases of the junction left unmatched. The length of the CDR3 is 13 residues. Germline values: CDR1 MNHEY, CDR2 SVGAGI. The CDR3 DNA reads TGTGCCACAAGACAGGGGCAACTCTACGAGCAGTACTTC. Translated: CATRQGQLYEQYF.

The CDR3 coding sequence is TGTGCCAGCAGCTTAGCCCCAGGAACACCTAATTCACCCCTCCACTTT. Its protein product is CASSLAPGTPNSPLHF. The V gene is TRBV7-9, the J gene TRBJ1-6; no clear D gene. This CDR3 region has 16 residues. Trimming took 0 bases from V and 6 from J, leaving 12 bases between them. Germline V CDR1 and CDR2: SEHNR, FQNEAQ (reference sequence).

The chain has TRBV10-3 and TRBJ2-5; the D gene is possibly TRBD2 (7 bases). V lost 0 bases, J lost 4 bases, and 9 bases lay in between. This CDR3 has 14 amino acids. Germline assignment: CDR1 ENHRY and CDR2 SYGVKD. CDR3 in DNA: TGTGCCATCAGTGAGTCGCGGGGGCGAGAGACCCAGTACTTC. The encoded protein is CAISESRGRETQYF.

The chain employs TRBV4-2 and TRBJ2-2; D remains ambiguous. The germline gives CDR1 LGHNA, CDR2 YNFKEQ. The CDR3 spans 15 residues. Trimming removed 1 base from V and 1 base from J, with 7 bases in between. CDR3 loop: CASSQGSRNTGELFF. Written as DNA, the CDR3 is TGTGCCAGCAGCCAAGGTAGCAGGAACACCGGGGAGCTGTTTTTT.

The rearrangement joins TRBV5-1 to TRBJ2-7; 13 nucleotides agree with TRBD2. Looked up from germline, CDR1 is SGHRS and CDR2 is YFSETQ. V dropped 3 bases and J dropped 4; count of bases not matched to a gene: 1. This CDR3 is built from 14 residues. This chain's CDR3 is CASSSGLAGYEQYF. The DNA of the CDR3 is TGCGCCAGCAGCTCGGGACTAGCGGGGTACGAGCAGTACTTC.

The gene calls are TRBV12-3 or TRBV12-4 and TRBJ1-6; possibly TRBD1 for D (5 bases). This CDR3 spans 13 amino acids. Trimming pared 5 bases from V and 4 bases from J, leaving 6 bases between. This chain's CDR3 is CASSGAYNSPLHF. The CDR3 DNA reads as TGTGCCAGCAGTGGGGCATATAATTCACCCCTCCACTTT.

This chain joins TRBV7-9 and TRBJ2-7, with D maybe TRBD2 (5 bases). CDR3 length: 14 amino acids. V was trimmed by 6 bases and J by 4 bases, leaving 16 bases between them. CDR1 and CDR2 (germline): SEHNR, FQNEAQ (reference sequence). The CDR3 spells CASSHTAEGYEQYF. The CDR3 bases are TGTGCCAGCAGTCATACAGCGGAAGGTTACGAGCAGTACTTC.

This CDR3 reads CASSDQPGQSEAFF. The CDR3 DNA reads TGTGCCAGCAGTGACCAGCCGGGACAGAGTGAAGCTTTCTTT. The V gene is TRBV6-1, the J gene TRBJ1-1; 7 positions match TRBD1. The germline CDR1 and CDR2 sequences are MNHNS and SASEGT. The CDR3 is 14 residues long. Trimming removed 3 bases from V and 7 bases from J; junction bases left unmatched: 8.

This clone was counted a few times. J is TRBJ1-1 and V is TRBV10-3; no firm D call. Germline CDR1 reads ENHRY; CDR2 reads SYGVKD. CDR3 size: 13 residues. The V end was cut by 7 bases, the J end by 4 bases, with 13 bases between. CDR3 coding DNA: TGTGCCATCAACAACAGAGTCGGCACTGAAGCTTTCTTT. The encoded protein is CAINNRVGTEAFF.

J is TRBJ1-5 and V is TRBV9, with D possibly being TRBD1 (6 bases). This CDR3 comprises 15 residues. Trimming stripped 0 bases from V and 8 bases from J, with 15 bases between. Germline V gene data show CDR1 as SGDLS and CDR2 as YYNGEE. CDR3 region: CASSVGGTSWEPQHF. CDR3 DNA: TGTGCCAGCAGCGTAGGGGGGACATCGTGGGAGCCCCAGCATTTT. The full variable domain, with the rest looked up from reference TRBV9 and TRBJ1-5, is DSGVTQTPKHLITATGQRVTLRCSPRSGDLSVYWYQQSLDQGLQFLIQYYNGEERAKGNILERFSAQQFPDLHSELNLSSLELGDSALYFCASSVGGTSWEPQHFGDGTRLSIL.